This TCR beta chain is drawn from a study of T-cell reconstitution after alpha-beta-depleted transplantation in children. The study's findings and limits: T-cell numbers and diversity, one year after transplant, stemmed largely from T cells that were newly produced. From surviving recipient T cells and thymic progenitors came the high day-60 TCRbeta diversity observed in some patients. Several hundred expanded graft clones reportedly were the source of alpha-beta T cells about two months after transplant.

Worth noting for this clonotype: The antigen is unknown.

Unique molecular identifiers were built into the TCRbeta library. TCRdb re-analysed the PCR reads in MiXCR, keeping a single row per CDR3 protein. The table records about 580,000 distinct CDR3 sequences, 23% of them present only once. Trimming took 8 bases from V and 0 from J, leaving 13 bases between them. CDR1 is MNHNS, CDR2 SASEGT, per germline. The CDR3 consists of 14 residues. The sequence was collected from a boy less than two years old who had a stem cell transplant for acute myeloid leukemia, so the T cells may come from the graft donor. The chain is built from TRBV6-1 and TRBJ1-1, with a possible D match to TRBD1 (5 bases). The sequencing used PBMCs, mostly from graft donor cells, collected 360 days after TCRalphabeta/CD19-depleted stem cell transplant. As DNA, the CDR3 is TGTGCCAGCCCACCGGGGCCCATGAACACTGAAGCTTTCTTT. Translated, it gives CASPPGPMNTEAFF.